The clone carrying this T cell receptor beta chain has just one count. This sample was included in a study of Graves' ophthalmopathy and Graves' hyperthyroidism. CDR3 length equals 15 residues. Germline V lookup: CDR1 SGHRS, CDR2 YFSETQ. V shed 7 bases and J 7 bases; nucleotides not matched to a gene: 17. Hyperthyroidism cases were recent diagnoses of under 2 months' duration in people aged 18 to 65. Diagnosis used clinical symptoms, serum thyroxine, TRAb, thyroid ultrasound and orbital computed tomography. PBMCs were isolated by Ficoll-Paque density gradient centrifugation, using around 10 ml of fresh peripheral blood as the starting material. Amplified TCR beta CDR3 regions were obtained using RNA transcripts as template. An initial RT-PCR round employing HTBI primers preceded a second-round multiplex PCR. TCRdb re-called the multiplex PCR reads with MiXCR, one entry per CDR3 protein. The sample shows roughly 380,000 distinct CDR3 sequences, just over 15% of them seen only once.

Sequenced sample: peripheral blood. The TCR was taken from a woman in her late teens or twenties with stable Graves' hyperthyroidism. The chain is built from TRBV5-1 and TRBJ2-7; TRBD2 aligns across 7 bases. The CDR3: CASHPSGGPTEEQYF. CDR3 DNA: TGCGCCAGCCACCCCTCGGGAGGCCCAACGGAGGAGCAGTACTTC.